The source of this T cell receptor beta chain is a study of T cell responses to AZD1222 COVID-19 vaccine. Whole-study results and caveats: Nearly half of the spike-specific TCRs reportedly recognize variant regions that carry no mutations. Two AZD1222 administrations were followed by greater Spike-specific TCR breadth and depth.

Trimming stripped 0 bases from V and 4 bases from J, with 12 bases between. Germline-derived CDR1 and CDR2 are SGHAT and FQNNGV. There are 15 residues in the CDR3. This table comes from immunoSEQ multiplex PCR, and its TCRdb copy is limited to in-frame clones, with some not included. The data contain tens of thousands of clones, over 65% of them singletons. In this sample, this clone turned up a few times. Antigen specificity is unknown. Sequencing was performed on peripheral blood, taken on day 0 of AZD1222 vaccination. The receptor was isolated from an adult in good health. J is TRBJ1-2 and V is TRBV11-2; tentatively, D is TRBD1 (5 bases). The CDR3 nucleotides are TGTGCCAGCAGCTTAGAAGTCGCAGGGACCTATGGCTACACCTTC. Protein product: CASSLEVAGTYGYTF.